One and the same sample provided the 25 T cell receptor beta chains below, sequenced in a study of cytomegalovirus exposure and HLA in healthy donors. A multiplex PCR was run with 60 Vbeta primers and 13 Jbeta primers. Sequenced by immunoSEQ multiplex PCR; TCRdb stores in-frame clones only, minus some. The table has fewer than 250,000 clones, 65% to 85% seen once. Sequences were obtained from PBMCs. These receptors came from a woman younger than 30 in good health and CMV-seronegative.

This clone was observed once. The chain uses TRBV27 and TRBJ1-2; a possible D gene is TRBD1 (5 bases). The CDR3 has 13 residues. Trimming left V 3 bases short and J 6 bases short, with 11 bases between. Looked up from germline, CDR1 is MNHEY and CDR2 is SMNVEV (reference sequence). The chain's CDR3 is CASSFTPGNGYTF. For the CDR3, the DNA is TGTGCCAGCAGTTTTACCCCAGGGAATGGCTACACCTTC.

This clone was observed a few times. The DNA of the CDR3 is TGTGCCAGTAGTCACTCCACAGAGAATCAGCCCCAGCATTTT. Translated: CASSHSTENQPQHF. The V and J genes are TRBV19 and TRBJ1-5; D not resolved. Per the germline V gene, CDR1 is LNHDA and CDR2 is SQIVND (reference sequence). CDR3 length: 14 amino acids. The V end was cut by 5 bases, the J end by 4 bases, with 12 bases between.

This clone was counted between two and nine times. This chain connects TRBV5-6 to TRBJ2-7, with D possibly being TRBD2 (6 bases). Germline V gene data show CDR1 as SGHDT and CDR2 as YYEEEE. The CDR3 contains 15 residues. V was cut by 2 bases and J by 7 bases, with 19 bases left in between. The DNA for the CDR3 is TGTGCCAGCAGCTTCCGAAGCGGGCATGGGGTAGAGCAGTACTTC. This translates into CASSFRSGHGVEQYF.

The V call is TRBV27, the J call TRBJ2-1, with no clear D. V gave up 2 bases and J gave up 5 bases, with 22 bases separating them. The germline gives CDR1 MNHEY, CDR2 SMNVEV (reference sequence). The CDR3 contains 18 residues. As DNA, the CDR3 is TGTGCCAGCAGTTTAAGATCTTCTGTCACTTCCGAAAACAATGAGCAGTTCTTC. It codes for CASSLRSSVTSENNEQFF.

The chain recombines TRBV7-6 with TRBJ2-3; tentatively, D is TRBD2 (6 bases). With 0 bases removed from V and 5 bases from J, the gap between germline ends came to 15 bases. The germline V gene encodes CDR1 SGHVS and CDR2 FNYEAQ. The CDR3 consists of 16 residues. The CDR3 nucleotides read TGTGCCAGCAGCTTAGCCCTCGCGGGAATGTTAGATACGCAGTATTTT. This translates into CASSLALAGMLDTQYF.

The V and J genes are TRBV25-1 and TRBJ1-4; D perhaps matches TRBD1 (6 bases). The CDR3 runs to 14 residues. Germline V gene lookup returns CDR1 MGHDK and CDR2 SYGVNS. V was cut by 6 bases and J by 8 bases, with 16 bases left in between. CDR3 loop: CASSDGQIWEKLFF. Here the CDR3 DNA reads TGTGCCAGCAGCGACGGACAGATTTGGGAAAAACTGTTTTTT. Drawing the rest from reference TRBV25-1 and TRBJ1-4, the complete variable domain is EADIYQTPRYLVIGTGKKITLECSQTMGHDKMYWYQQDPGMELHLIHYSYGVNSTEKGDLSSESTVSRIRTEHFPLTLESARPSHTSQYLCASSDGQIWEKLFFGSGTQLSVL.

The chain has TRBV6-1 and TRBJ2-1, with 9 bases lining up with TRBD2. The CDR3 length is 17 residues. V lost 2 bases, J lost 9 bases, and 14 bases stayed unmatched. From germline, CDR1 is MNHNS and CDR2 SASEGT. The CDR3 loop is CASSEIGASGVLTEQFF. As DNA, the CDR3 is TGTGCCAGCAGTGAAATCGGGGCTAGCGGGGTCCTAACTGAGCAGTTCTTC.

This sequence joins TRBV6-5 and TRBJ1-3; no clear D. Trimming stripped 3 bases from V and 7 bases from J, with 10 bases between. CDR1 is MNHEY, CDR2 SVGAGI, per germline. This CDR3 is built from 13 residues. Here the CDR3 DNA reads TGTGCCAGCAGTTATCCGGGAGGGAACACCATATATTTT. It specifies CASSYPGGNTIYF.

This sequence joins TRBV7-6 and TRBJ2-7; TRBD2 might be the D (7 bases). The CDR3 covers 13 residues. Trimming cost V 5 bases and J 6 bases, with 14 bases left between them. The germline CDR1 and CDR2 sequences are SGHVS and FNYEAQ. The CDR3 sequence is CASSPGGQSEQYF. The CDR3 nucleotides read TGTGCCAGCAGCCCGGGGGGACAAAGCGAGCAGTACTTC.

J is TRBJ1-1 and V is TRBV6-5, with D possibly being TRBD1 (5 bases). The germline gives CDR1 MNHEY, CDR2 SVGAGI. This CDR3 has 15 residues. The V gene lost 7 bases and the J gene lost 0 bases, with 15 bases spanning the gap. CDR3 sequence reads: CASTRRQSMNTEAFF. CDR3 sequence (DNA): TGTGCCAGCACTCGTCGACAGAGTATGAACACTGAAGCTTTCTTT.

The DNA of the CDR3 is TGTGCCAGCTCACCCTTAGCGGGAGTCTCCTACAATGAGCAGTTCTTC. Its protein product is CASSPLAGVSYNEQFF. This chain uses TRBV18 with TRBJ2-1, with 9 positions matching TRBD2. Germline CDR1 KGHSH, CDR2 LQKENI. The junction had 3 bases not matched to a gene; V was cut back by 3 bases and J by 0 bases. The CDR3 covers 16 residues.

The gene calls are TRBV28 and TRBJ2-5, with 7 bases aligning to TRBD1. Germline assignment: CDR1 MDHEN and CDR2 SYDVKM. CDR3 length: 16 residues. With V trimmed by 3 bases and J by 4 bases, 11 bases remained unmatched. The CDR3, as DNA: TGTGCCAGCAGTTTCCGAACCGGGACAGCAGTAGAGACCCAGTACTTC. Translating it yields CASSFRTGTAVETQYF.

This chain connects TRBV19 to TRBJ1-5; TRBD1 is a possible D gene (5 bases). Germline CDR1 LNHDA, CDR2 SQIVND (reference sequence). This CDR3 is built from 15 residues. V lost 0 bases and J lost 5, with 11 bases in between. The CDR3 protein is CASSIDGREDQPQHF. The CDR3 coding sequence is TGTGCCAGTAGTATAGATGGCAGGGAGGATCAGCCCCAGCATTTT. Based on the CDR3 plus reference TRBV19 and TRBJ1-5, the full variable domain is DGGITQSPKYLFRKEGQNVTLSCEQNLNHDAMYWYRQDPGQGLRLIYYSQIVNDFQKGDIAEGYSVSREKKESFPLTVTSAQKNPTAFYLCASSIDGREDQPQHFGDGTRLSIL.

The chain uses TRBV27 and TRBJ1-6; D is unclear. Germline values: CDR1 MNHEY, CDR2 SMNVEV (reference sequence). Trimming shortened V by 5 bases and J by 0 bases, and 17 bases separated the two germline ends. CDR3 size: 18 residues. CDR3 nucleotide sequence: TGTGCCAGCAGTCCTAGCCCCTTATTGGACTCCTATAATTCACCCCTCCACTTT. Its translation is CASSPSPLLDSYNSPLHF.

The chain employs TRBV6-6 and TRBJ2-5; weak D call: TRBD1 (6 bases). V lost 2 bases and J 0 bases, leaving 10 bases between the germline ends. Germline CDR1 is MNHNY and CDR2 is SVGAGI (reference sequence). The CDR3 totals 15 residues. DNA for the CDR3: TGTGCCAGCAGTTACGTAGGGGGAGACCAAGAGACCCAGTACTTC. The encoded protein is CASSYVGGDQETQYF.

This chain uses TRBV7-9 with TRBJ1-1; the D is unclear. CDR1 is SEHNR and CDR2 is FQNEAQ in the germline V gene (reference sequence). V gave up 3 bases and J gave up 2 bases, with 10 bases separating them. The length of the CDR3 is 14 residues. As DNA, the CDR3 is TGTGCCAGCAGCTTTGCTGGCAGTAACACTGAAGCTTTCTTT. This codes for CASSFAGSNTEAFF. The variable domain in full, completed from reference TRBV7-9 and TRBJ1-1, reads DTGVSQNPRHKITKRGQNVTFRCDPISEHNRLYWYRQTLGQGPEFLTYFQNEAQLEKSRLLSDRFSAERPKGSFSTLEIQRTEQGDSAMYLCASSFAGSNTEAFFGQGTRLTVV.

The chain is built from TRBV27 and TRBJ1-5; D is possibly TRBD1 (6 bases). The CDR3 is made up of 15 amino acids. Trimming took off 3 bases at V and 3 bases at J, with 12 bases between the two ends. Germline loops: CDR1 MNHEY, CDR2 SMNVEV (reference sequence). CDR3 DNA sequence: TGTGCCAGCAGTTTCACAGGGTCGAACAATCAGCCCCAGCATTTT. Translation gives CASSFTGSNNQPQHF.

The chain recombines TRBV21-1 with TRBJ2-7; the table's TRBD1 call for D was not verified on the DNA. TRBV21-1 is a known pseudogene. The CDR3 is 17 amino acids. This chain's CDR3 is CASSKGTGGNVKGEQYF. The CDR3 DNA is TGTGCCAGCAGCAAAGGAACAGGGGGTAACGTGAAGGGCGAGCAGTACTTC.

The chain is built from TRBV5-1 and TRBJ1-1, with D possibly being TRBD1 (5 bases). The germline gives CDR1 SGHRS, CDR2 YFSETQ. With 5 bases removed from V and 0 bases from J, the gap between germline ends came to 14 bases. This CDR3 contains 15 residues. CDR3 amino acids: CASSFGGPMNTEAFF. CDR3 sequence (DNA): TGCGCCAGCAGTTTCGGGGGACCGATGAACACTGAAGCTTTCTTT.

This clone came up once. The chain combines TRBV27 with TRBJ2-7, with D tentatively TRBD2 (5 bases). Germline assignment: CDR1 MNHEY and CDR2 SMNVEV (reference sequence). There are 9 residues in the CDR3. CDR3 nucleotides: TGTTCATCCGGGGTCCGGCCGTACTTC. Protein sequence: CSSGVRPYF.

This clone was recorded a few times. The V and J genes are TRBV10-3 and TRBJ2-3; TRBD1 matches at 7 bases. Unmatched junction bases numbered 6, after V lost 3 bases and J lost 0 bases. The CDR3 consists of 16 residues. Germline V gene sequence: CDR1 ENHRY, CDR2 SYGVKD. The CDR3 DNA reads TGTGCCATCAGTGAAAGGGGGCGGACTAGCACAGATACGCAGTATTTT. The encoded protein is CAISERGRTSTDTQYF.

The rearrangement links TRBV7-6 to TRBJ2-7; perhaps TRBD2 as D (7 bases). V dropped 1 base and J dropped 2 bases, with 12 bases sitting between them. The CDR3 covers 15 residues. Per germline, CDR1 SGHVS and CDR2 FNYEAQ. The CDR3, as DNA: TGTGCCAGCAGCTTAGAGGGGGGGACTACCTACGAGCAGTACTTC. This codes for CASSLEGGTTYEQYF.

V gene TRBV7-2 combines with J gene TRBJ1-4, with D maybe TRBD1 (5 bases). V lost 4 bases, J lost 4 bases, and 13 bases lay in between. CDR1 and CDR2 (germline): SGHTA, FQGNSA. This CDR3 spans 15 amino acids. CDR3 in DNA: TGTGCCAGCAGCTCTATATCGGGGGATAATGAAAAACTGTTTTTT. It encodes CASSSISGDNEKLFF. Full variable domain (missing parts from reference TRBV7-2 and TRBJ1-4): GAGVSQSPSNKVTEKGKDVELRCDPISGHTALYWYRQSLGQGLEFLIYFQGNSAPDKSGLPSDRFSAERTGGSVSTLTIQRTQQEDSAVYLCASSSISGDNEKLFFGSGTQLSVL.

The gene calls are TRBV9 and TRBJ2-7; 10 bases are a match to TRBD1. With 0 bases clipped from V and 6 bases from J, the junction kept 3 bases outside the gene matches. The CDR3 loop spans 14 amino acids. Per the germline V gene, CDR1 is SGDLS and CDR2 is YYNGEE. CDR3 nucleotides: TGTGCCAGCAGCGTAGGGGACAGGGGTCCCGAGCAGTACTTC. Amino acids: CASSVGDRGPEQYF.

V usage is TRBV18 and J usage is TRBJ2-7; no clear D gene. V was clipped by 3 bases and J by 0 bases, with 9 bases between them. The germline V gene has CDR1 KGHSH and CDR2 LQKENI. The length of the CDR3 is 14 residues. CDR3 protein: CASSPQAVSYEQYF. DNA of the CDR3: TGTGCCAGCTCACCGCAGGCCGTCTCCTACGAGCAGTACTTC. Filled out from reference TRBV18 and TRBJ2-7, the complete variable domain reads NAGVMQNPRHLVRRRGQEARLRCSPMKGHSHVYWYRQLPEEGLKFMVYLQKENIIDESGMPKERFSAEFPKEGPSILRIQQVVRGDSAAYFCASSPQAVSYEQYFGPGTRLTVT.